The 9 T cell receptor beta chains reported below all come from one sample, sequenced in a study of T cell responses to AZD1222 COVID-19 vaccine. Here immunoSEQ multiplex PCR was the method, and the copy in TCRdb shows in-frame clones only, minus some. Among roughly 99,000 clones listed, 80% to 90% were seen once. The sample in question was peripheral blood, obtained on day 0 of AZD1222 vaccination. The receptor source for this set is an adult in good health.

This chain uses TRBV5-1 with TRBJ2-3, with TRBD2 matching 8 bases. In germline, CDR1 is SGHRS, CDR2 YFSETQ. This CDR3 comprises 16 residues. V dropped 1 base and J dropped 4; count of bases not matched to a gene: 8. CDR3 residues: CASSLRREGRADTQYF. Here the CDR3 DNA reads TGCGCCAGCAGCTTGAGACGGGAGGGCCGCGCAGATACGCAGTATTTT.

The gene calls are TRBV10-2 and TRBJ2-2; D is possibly TRBD2 (5 bases). The germline V and J ends were trimmed by 11 bases and 4 bases, with 14 bases remaining between them. CDR3 size: 13 residues. From germline, CDR1 is WSHSY and CDR2 SAAADI. CDR3 bases: TGCGCCGGAGAGGAGGACGGCACCGGGGAGCTGTTTTTT. This translates into CAGEEDGTGELFF.

V usage is TRBV27 and J usage is TRBJ1-2, with D possibly TRBD1 on 6 matching bases. Germline V lookup: CDR1 MNHEY, CDR2 SMNVEV (reference sequence). The CDR3 loop spans 14 amino acids. V was pared by 6 bases and J by 3 bases, with 14 bases between. CDR3 in amino acids: CASSVGGQHYGYTF. The CDR3 bases are TGTGCCAGCAGCGTTGGGGGGCAACACTATGGCTACACCTTC.

This chain links TRBV7-2 with TRBJ2-7; D is undetermined. This CDR3 contains 13 residues. The germline gives CDR1 SGHTA, CDR2 FQGNSA. V gave up 4 bases and J gave up 2 bases, with 9 bases separating them. The CDR3 loop is CASSSPLTYEQYF. The CDR3 DNA is TGTGCCAGCAGCTCCCCGTTGACCTACGAGCAGTACTTC.

The V and J genes are TRBV6-4 and TRBJ2-5; D not resolved. CDR3 length equals 14 residues. Trimming took off 8 bases at V and 5 bases at J, with 18 bases between the two ends. CDR1 is MRHNA and CDR2 is SNTAGT in the germline V gene. CDR3 in amino acids: CASLLQEIGETQYF. CDR3 nucleotide sequence: TGTGCCAGCCTCCTTCAGGAGATTGGGGAGACCCAGTACTTC.

V usage is TRBV28 and J usage is TRBJ1-2, with TRBD1 matching over 9 bases. There are 20 residues in the CDR3. CDR1 MDHEN and CDR2 SYDVKM come from the germline V gene. J was trimmed by 4 bases and V by 4 bases; bases with no gene match: 22. The CDR3 DNA follows: TGTGCCAGCAGTTCACCAATCCCTGGACCGGGACAGGGATTAATCTATGGCTACACCTTC. The encoded protein is CASSSPIPGPGQGLIYGYTF.

The genes are TRBV5-1 and TRBJ1-6; 7 nucleotides align to TRBD1. The CDR3 extends over 15 amino acids. V lost 4 bases, J lost 5 bases, and 6 bases stayed unmatched. Germline loops: CDR1 SGHRS, CDR2 YFSETQ. DNA of the CDR3: TGCGCCAGCAGCGGAACACAGGGGCATAATTCACCCCTCCACTTT. Amino acids: CASSGTQGHNSPLHF.

The rearrangement links TRBV28 to TRBJ1-2; D is possibly TRBD1 (6 bases). The CDR3 loop spans 13 amino acids. V lost 6 bases, J lost 5 bases, and 13 bases lay in between. Germline V gives CDR1 MDHEN, CDR2 SYDVKM. The CDR3 DNA sequence: TGTGCCAGCAGGGGGATTACAGGGTATGGCTACACCTTC. This translates into CASRGITGYGYTF.

The gene calls are TRBV6-2 or TRBV6-3 and TRBJ1-2; 8 nucleotides align to TRBD1. Per the germline V gene, CDR1 is MNHEY and CDR2 is SVGEGT. The CDR3 runs to 15 residues. The V segment lost 5 bases and the J segment 8 bases; nucleotides outside the gene matches: 13. CDR3 loop: CASSRPPGQAPGYTF. CDR3 coding DNA: TGTGCCAGCAGTCGCCCCCCGGGACAGGCTCCGGGCTACACCTTC.